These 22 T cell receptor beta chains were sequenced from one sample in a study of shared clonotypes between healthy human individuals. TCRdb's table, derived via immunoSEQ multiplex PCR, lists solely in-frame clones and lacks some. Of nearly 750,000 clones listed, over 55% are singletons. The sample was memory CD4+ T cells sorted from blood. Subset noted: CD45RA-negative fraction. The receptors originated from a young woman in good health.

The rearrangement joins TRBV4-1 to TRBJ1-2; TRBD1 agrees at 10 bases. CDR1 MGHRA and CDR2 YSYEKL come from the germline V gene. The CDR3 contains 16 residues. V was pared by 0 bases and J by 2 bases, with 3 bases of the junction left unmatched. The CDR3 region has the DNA TGCGCCAGCAGCCAAGAGAAGACAGGGGGCAACTATGGCTACACCTTC. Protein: CASSQEKTGGNYGYTF.

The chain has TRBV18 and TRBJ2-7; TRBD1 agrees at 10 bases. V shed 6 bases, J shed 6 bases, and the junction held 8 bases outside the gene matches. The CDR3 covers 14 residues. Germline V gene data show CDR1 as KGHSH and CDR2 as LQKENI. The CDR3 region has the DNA TGTGCCAGCTCGCTTCGGGACAGGGGTGGCGAGCAGTACTTC. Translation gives CASSLRDRGGEQYF.

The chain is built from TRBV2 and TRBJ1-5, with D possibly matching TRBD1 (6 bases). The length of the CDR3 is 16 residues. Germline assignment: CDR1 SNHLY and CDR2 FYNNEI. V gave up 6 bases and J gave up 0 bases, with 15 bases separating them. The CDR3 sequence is CASRSGGTNSNQPQHF. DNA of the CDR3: TGTGCCAGCAGATCTGGGGGGACAAATAGCAATCAGCCCCAGCATTTT.

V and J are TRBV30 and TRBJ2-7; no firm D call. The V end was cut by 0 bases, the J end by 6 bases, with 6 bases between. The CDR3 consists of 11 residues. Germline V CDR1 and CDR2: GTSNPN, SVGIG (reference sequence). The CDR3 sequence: CAWSVPGEQYF. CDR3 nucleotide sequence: TGTGCCTGGAGTGTACCGGGCGAGCAGTACTTC.

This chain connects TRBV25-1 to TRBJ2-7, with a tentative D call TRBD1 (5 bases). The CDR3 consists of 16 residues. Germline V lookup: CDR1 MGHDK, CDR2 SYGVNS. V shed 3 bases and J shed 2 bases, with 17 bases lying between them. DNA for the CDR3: TGTGCCAGCAGTGAGCCGACAGCGCGAAGAGCCTACGAGCAGTACTTC. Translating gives CASSEPTARRAYEQYF.

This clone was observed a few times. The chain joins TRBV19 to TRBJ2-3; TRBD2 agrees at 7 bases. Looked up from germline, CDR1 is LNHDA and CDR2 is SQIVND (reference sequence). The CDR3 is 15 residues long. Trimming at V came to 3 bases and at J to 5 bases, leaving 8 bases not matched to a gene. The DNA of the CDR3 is TGTGCCAGTAGTATGACGGGAGGTTTTGTAGATACGCAGTATTTT. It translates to CASSMTGGFVDTQYF.

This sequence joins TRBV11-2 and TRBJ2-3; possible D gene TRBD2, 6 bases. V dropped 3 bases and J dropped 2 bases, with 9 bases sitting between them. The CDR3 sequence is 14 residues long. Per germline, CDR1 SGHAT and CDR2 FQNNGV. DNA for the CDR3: TGTGCCAGCAGCTTTAGCGGATACACAGATACGCAGTATTTT. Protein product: CASSFSGYTDTQYF.

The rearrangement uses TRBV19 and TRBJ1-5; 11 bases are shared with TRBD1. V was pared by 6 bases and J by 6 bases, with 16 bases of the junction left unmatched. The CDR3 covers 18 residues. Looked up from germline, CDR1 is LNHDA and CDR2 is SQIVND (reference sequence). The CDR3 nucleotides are TGTGCCAGTAGCGGGTGGACAGGGGGCTTGATGCGGGGTCAGCCCCAGCATTTT. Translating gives CASSGWTGGLMRGQPQHF.

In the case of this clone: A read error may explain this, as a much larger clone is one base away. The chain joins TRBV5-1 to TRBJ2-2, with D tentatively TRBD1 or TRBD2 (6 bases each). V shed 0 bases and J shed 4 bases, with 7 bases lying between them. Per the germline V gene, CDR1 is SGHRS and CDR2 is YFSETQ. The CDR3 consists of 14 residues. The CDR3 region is CASSLEGGTGELFF. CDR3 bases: TGCGCCAGCAGCTTGGAGGGGGGCACCGGGGAGCTGTTTTTT.

The CDR3 DNA reads TGCGCCAGCAGCTGGGACCGGGACAGGGGGTATGGCTACACCTTC. Protein product: CASSWDRDRGYGYTF. This sequence joins TRBV5-1 and TRBJ1-2; 11 bases line up with TRBD1. The CDR3 runs 15 residues. Germline V gene lookup returns CDR1 SGHRS and CDR2 YFSETQ. The ends lost 3 bases at V and 5 bases at J; junction bases unmatched: 6.

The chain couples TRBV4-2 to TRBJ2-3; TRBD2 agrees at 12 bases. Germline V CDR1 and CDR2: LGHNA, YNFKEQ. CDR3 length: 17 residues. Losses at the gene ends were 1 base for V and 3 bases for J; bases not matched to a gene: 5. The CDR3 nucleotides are TGTGCCAGCAGCCAAGTGGGACTAGCGGGTGGTACAGATACGCAGTATTTT. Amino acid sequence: CASSQVGLAGGTDTQYF.

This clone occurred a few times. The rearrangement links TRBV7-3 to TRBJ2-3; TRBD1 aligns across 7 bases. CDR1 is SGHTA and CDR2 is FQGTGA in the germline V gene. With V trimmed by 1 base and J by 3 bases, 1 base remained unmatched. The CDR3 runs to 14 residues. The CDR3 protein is CASSLNRGTDTQYF. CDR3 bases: TGTGCCAGCAGCTTAAACAGGGGTACAGATACGCAGTATTTT. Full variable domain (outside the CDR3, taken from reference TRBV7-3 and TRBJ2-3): GAGVSQTPSNKVTEKGKYVELRCDPISGHTALYWYRQSLGQGPEFLIYFQGTGAADDSGLPNDRFFAVRPEGSVSTLKIQRTERGDSAVYLCASSLNRGTDTQYFGPGTRLTVL.

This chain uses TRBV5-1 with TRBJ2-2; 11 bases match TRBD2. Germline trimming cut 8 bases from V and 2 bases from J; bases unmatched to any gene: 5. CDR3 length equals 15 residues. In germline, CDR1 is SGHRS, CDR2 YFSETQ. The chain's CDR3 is CASSGRAVNTGELFF. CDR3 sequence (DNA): TGCGCCAGTAGCGGGAGGGCTGTTAACACCGGGGAGCTGTTTTTT.

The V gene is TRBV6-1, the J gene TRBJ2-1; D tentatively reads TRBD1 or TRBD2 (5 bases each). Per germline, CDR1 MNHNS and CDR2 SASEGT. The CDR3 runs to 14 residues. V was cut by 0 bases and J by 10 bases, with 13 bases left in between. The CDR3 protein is CASSEAGTGMEQFF. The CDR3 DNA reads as TGTGCCAGCAGTGAAGCGGGGACCGGAATGGAGCAGTTCTTC.

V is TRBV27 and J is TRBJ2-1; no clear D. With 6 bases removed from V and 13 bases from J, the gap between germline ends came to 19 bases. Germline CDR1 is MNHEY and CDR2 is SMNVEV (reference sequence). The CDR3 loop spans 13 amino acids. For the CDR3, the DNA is TGTGCCAGCAGACCACGATGGGGATCAAACCAGTTCTTC. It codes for CASRPRWGSNQFF.

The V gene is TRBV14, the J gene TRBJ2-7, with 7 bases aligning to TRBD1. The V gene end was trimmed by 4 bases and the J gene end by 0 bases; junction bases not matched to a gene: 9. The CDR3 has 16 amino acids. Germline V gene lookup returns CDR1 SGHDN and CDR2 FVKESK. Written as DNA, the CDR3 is TGTGCCAGCAGCCGCAGAGGGGGCTTCGTCTCCTACGAGCAGTACTTC. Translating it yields CASSRRGGFVSYEQYF. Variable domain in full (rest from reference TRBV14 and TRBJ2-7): EAGVTQFPSHSVIEKGQTVTLRCDPISGHDNLYWYRRVMGKEIKFLLHFVKESKQDESGMPNNRFLAERTGGTYSTLKVQPAELEDSGVYFCASSRRGGFVSYEQYFGPGTRLTVT.

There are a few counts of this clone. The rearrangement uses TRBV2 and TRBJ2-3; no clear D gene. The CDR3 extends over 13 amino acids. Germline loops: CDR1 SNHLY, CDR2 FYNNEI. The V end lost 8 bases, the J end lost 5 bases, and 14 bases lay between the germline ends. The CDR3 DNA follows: TGTGCCAGCCAACCCCCCAATGTAGATACGCAGTATTTT. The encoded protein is CASQPPNVDTQYF.

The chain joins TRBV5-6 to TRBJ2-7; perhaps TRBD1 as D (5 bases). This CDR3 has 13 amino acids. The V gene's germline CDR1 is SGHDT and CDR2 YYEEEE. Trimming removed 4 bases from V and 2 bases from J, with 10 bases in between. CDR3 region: CASSGGQTYEQYF. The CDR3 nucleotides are TGTGCCAGCAGCGGCGGACAAACCTACGAGCAGTACTTC.

In DNA form, the CDR3 reads TGCGCCAGCAGCTTGGAAGGGACAGGGGGCAGAAAACTGTTTTTT. Its translation: CASSLEGTGGRKLFF. The chain has TRBV5-1 and TRBJ1-4; 12 positions match TRBD1. Germline V gives CDR1 SGHRS, CDR2 YFSETQ. The length of the CDR3 is 15 residues. With 0 bases clipped from V and 10 bases from J, the junction kept 4 bases outside the gene matches.

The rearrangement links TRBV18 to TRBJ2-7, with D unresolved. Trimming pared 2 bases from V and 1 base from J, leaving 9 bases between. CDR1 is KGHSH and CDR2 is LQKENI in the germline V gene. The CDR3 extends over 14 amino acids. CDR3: CASSPSLGSYEQYF. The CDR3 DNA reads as TGTGCCAGCTCACCATCGTTGGGGTCCTACGAGCAGTACTTC.

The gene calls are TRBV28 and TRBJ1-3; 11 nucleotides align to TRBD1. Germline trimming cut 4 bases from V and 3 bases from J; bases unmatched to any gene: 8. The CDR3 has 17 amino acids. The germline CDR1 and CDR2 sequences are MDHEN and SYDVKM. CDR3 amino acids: CASSSNPGTGGGNTIYF. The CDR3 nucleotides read TGTGCCAGCAGTTCAAACCCAGGGACAGGGGGTGGAAACACCATATATTTT.

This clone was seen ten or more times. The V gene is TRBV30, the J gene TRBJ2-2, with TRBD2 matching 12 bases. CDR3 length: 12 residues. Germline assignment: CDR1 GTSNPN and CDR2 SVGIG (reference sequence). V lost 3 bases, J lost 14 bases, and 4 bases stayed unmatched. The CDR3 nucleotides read TGTGCCTGGAGGACTAGCGGGAGAGTACTGTTTTTT. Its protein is CAWRTSGRVLFF.